Sequencing of this TCR beta chain was carried out in a study of T cell responses to AZD1222 COVID-19 vaccine. Some clones are missing from TCRdb's copy, which holds only in-frame ones; the method was immunoSEQ multiplex PCR. The sample carries 100,000 to 150,000 clones, 90% recorded once. Study-level findings and limits: Researchers report vaccine-associated CD4 TCRs spanning spike, with dominance at 160-218 and 743-854. A mostly white British donor set with more females was recruited, and clonal diversity was possibly underestimated. Unmutated variant regions reportedly attract nearly half of all spike-specific TCRs. Increased Spike-specific TCR breadth and depth were observed after two AZD1222 doses.

For this clone: As yet, its antigen is unknown.

Trimming cost V 9 bases and J 2 bases, with 16 bases left between them. CDR1 is MDHEN, CDR2 SYDVKM, per germline. This CDR3 spans 14 amino acids. The sequence derives from an adult in good health. Source: peripheral blood, taken on day 0 of MenACWY control vaccination. The chain has TRBV28 and TRBJ1-1; perhaps TRBD1 as D (5 bases). CDR3 in DNA: TGTGCCAGTAATCCTCAGGGCCTAAACACTGAAGCTTTCTTT. Its protein product is CASNPQGLNTEAFF.